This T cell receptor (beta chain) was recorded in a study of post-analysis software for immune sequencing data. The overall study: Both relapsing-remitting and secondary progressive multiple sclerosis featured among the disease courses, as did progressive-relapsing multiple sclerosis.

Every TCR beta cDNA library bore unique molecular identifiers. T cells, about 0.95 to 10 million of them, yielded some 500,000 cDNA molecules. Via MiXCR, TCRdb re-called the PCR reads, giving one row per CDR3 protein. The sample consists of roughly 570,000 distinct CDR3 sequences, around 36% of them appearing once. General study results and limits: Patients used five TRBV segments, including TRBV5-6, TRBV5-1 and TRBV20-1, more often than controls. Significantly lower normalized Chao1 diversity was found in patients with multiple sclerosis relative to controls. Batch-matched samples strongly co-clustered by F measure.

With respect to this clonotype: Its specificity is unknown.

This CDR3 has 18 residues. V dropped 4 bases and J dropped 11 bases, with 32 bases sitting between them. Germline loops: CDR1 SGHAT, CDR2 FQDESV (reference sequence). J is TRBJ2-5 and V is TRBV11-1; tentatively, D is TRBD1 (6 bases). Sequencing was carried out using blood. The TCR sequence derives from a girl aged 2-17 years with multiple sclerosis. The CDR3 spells CASSSYPQGPRSYNEQYF. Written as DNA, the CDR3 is TGTGCCAGCAGCTCTTACCCTCAGGGGCCCCGCTCCTACAATGAGCAGTACTTC.